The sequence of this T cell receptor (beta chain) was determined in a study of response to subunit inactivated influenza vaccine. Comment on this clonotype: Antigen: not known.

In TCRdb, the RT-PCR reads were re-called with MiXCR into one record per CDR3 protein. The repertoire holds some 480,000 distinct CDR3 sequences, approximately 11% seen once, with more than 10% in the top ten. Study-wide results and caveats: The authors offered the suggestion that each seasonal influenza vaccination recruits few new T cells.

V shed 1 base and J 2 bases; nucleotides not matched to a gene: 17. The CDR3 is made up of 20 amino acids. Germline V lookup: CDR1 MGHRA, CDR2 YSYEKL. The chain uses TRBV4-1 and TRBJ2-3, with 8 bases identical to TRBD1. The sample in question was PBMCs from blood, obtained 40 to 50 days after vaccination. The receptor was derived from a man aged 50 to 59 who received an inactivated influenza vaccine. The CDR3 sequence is CASSQGPGHPTGGHTDTQYF. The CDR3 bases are TGCGCCAGCAGCCAAGGTCCGGGACACCCAACAGGGGGTCACACAGATACGCAGTATTTT.